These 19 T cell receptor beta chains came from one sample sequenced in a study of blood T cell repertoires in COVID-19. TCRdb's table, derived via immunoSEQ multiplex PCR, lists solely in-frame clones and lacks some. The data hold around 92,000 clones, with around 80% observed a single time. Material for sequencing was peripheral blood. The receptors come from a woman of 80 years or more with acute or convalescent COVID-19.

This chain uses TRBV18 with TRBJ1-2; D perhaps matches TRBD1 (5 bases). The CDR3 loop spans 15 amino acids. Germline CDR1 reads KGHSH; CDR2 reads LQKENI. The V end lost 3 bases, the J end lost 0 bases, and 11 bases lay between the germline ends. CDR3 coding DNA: TGTGCCAGCTCACCCGACAGATTCTCTAACTATGGCTACACCTTC. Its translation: CASSPDRFSNYGYTF.

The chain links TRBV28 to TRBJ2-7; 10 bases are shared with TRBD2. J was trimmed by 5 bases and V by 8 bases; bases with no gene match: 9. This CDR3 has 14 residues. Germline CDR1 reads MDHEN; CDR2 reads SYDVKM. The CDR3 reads CASEKREGIDEQYF. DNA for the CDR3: TGTGCCAGCGAAAAGCGGGAGGGCATCGACGAGCAGTACTTC. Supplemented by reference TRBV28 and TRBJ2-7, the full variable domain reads DVKVTQSSRYLVKRTGEKVFLECVQDMDHENMFWYRQDPGLGLRLIYFSYDVKMKEKGDIPEGYSVSREKKERFSLILESASTNQTSMYLCASEKREGIDEQYFGPGTRLTVT.

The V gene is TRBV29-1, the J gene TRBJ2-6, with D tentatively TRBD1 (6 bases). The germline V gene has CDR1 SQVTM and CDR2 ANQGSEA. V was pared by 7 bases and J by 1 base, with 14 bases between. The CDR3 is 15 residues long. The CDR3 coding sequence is TGCAGCGCCCGGACAGCTTCTTCTGGGGCCAACGTCCTGACTTTC. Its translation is CSARTASSGANVLTF.

CDR3 sequence (DNA): TGTGCCAGTAGTATTGGGACTAGCGGGAGGGGTGAGCAGTTCTTC. Its protein product is CASSIGTSGRGEQFF. This chain uses TRBV19 with TRBJ2-1; 16 bases fit TRBD2. Per the germline V gene, CDR1 is LNHDA and CDR2 is SQIVND (reference sequence). The junction had 2 bases not matched to a gene; V was cut back by 3 bases and J by 9 bases. The length of the CDR3 is 15 residues.

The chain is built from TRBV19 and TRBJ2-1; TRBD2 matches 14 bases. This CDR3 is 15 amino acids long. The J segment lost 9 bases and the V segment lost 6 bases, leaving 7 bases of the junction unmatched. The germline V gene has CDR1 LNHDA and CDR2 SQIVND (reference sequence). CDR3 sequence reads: CASSPRLAGGVEQFF. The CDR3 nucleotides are TGTGCCAGTAGCCCCCGACTAGCGGGAGGGGTTGAGCAGTTCTTC.

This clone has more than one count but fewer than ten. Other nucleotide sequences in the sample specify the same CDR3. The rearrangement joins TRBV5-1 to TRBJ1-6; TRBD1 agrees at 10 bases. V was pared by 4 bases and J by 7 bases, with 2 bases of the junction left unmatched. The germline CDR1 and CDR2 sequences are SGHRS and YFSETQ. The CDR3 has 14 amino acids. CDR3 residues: CASSLGQGNSPLHF. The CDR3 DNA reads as TGCGCCAGCAGCCTGGGACAGGGGAATTCACCCCTCCACTTT. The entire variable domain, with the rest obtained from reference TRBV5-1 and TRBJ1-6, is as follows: KAGVTQTPRYLIKTRGQQVTLSCSPISGHRSVSWYQQTPGQGLQFLFEYFSETQRNKGNFPGRFSGRQFSNSRSEMNVSTLELGDSALYLCASSLGQGNSPLHFGNGTRLTVT.

This chain's CDR3 is CASSLRGLAGSFQETQYF. CDR3 in DNA: TGTGCCAGCAGTCTACGCGGGCTAGCGGGGTCCTTCCAAGAGACCCAGTACTTC. The chain employs TRBV6-6 and TRBJ2-5; TRBD2 matches at 9 bases. V was clipped by 5 bases and J by 1 base; unmatched bases: 14. Germline CDR1 reads MNHNY; CDR2 reads SVGAGI (reference sequence). The CDR3 has 18 amino acids.

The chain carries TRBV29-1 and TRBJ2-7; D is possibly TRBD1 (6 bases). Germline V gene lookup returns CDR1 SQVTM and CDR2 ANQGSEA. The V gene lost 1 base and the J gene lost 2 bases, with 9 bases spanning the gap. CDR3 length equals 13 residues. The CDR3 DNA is TGCAGCGTTGAAGCGCAGGGGCCCTACGAGCAGTACTTC. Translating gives CSVEAQGPYEQYF.

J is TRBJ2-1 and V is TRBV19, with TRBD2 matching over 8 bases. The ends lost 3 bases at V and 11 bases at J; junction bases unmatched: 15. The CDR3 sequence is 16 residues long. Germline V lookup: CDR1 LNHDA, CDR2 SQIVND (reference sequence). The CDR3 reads CASSITGTSGRSQQFF. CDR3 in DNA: TGTGCCAGTAGTATTACAGGCACTAGCGGAAGGTCCCAGCAGTTCTTC.

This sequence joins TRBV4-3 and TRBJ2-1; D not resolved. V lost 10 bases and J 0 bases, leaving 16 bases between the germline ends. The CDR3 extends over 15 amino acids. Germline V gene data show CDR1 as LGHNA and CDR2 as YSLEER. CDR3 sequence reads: CATARARSSYNEQFF. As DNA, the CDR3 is TGCGCCACCGCCCGAGCGCGAAGCTCCTACAATGAGCAGTTCTTC.

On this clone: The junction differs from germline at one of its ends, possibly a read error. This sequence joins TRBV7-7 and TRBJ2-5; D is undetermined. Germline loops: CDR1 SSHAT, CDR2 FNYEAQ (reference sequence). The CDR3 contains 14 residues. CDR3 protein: CASSATPFGETQYF. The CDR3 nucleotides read TGTGCTAGCAGCGCTACCCCCTTCGGAGAGACCCAGTACTTC. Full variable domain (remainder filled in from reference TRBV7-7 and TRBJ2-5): GAGVSQSPRYKVTKRGQDVTLRCDPISSHATLYWYQQALGQGPEFLTYFNYEAQPDKSGLPSDRFSAERPEGSISTLTIQRTEQRDSAMYRCASSATPFGETQYFGPGTRLLVL.

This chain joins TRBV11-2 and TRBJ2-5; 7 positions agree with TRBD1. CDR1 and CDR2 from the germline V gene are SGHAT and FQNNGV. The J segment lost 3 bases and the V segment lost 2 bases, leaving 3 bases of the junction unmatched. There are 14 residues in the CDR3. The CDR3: CASSLYGTEETQYF. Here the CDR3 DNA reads TGTGCCAGCAGCTTATACGGGACAGAAGAGACCCAGTACTTC.

The CDR3 nucleotides are TGTGCCAGCAGTAAAAACCGGGACACCTACGAGCAGTACTTC. Amino acid sequence: CASSKNRDTYEQYF. The V gene is TRBV27, the J gene TRBJ2-7; D possibly corresponds to TRBD1 (6 bases). V was cut by 5 bases and J by 2 bases, with 13 bases left in between. Germline V gene lookup returns CDR1 MNHEY and CDR2 SMNVEV (reference sequence). CDR3 length: 14 amino acids.

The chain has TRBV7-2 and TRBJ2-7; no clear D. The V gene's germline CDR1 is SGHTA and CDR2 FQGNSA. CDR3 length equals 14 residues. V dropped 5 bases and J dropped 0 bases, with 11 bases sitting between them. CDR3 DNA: TGTGCCAGCAGCCCACGACTGGACTCCTACGAGCAGTACTTC. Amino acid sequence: CASSPRLDSYEQYF.

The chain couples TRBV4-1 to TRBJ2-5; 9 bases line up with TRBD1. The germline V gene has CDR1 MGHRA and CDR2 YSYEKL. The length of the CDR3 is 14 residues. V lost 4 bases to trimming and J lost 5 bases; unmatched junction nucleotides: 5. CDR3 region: CASSRGQGGETQYF. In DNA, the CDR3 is TGCGCCAGCAGCCGGGGACAGGGCGGCGAGACCCAGTACTTC.

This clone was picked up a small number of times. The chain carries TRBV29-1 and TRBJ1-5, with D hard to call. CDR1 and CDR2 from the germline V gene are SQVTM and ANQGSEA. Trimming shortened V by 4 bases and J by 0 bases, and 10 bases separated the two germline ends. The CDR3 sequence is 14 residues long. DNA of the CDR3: TGCAGCGTTGGTAACGGTAATAGCAATCAGCCCCAGCATTTT. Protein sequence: CSVGNGNSNQPQHF.

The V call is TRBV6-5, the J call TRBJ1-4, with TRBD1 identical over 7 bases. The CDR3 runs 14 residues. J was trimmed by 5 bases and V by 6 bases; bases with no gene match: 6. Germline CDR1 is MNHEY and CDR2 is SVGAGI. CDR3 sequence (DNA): TGTGCCAGCAGCACCGACAGGGCGAATGAAAAACTGTTTTTT. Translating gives CASSTDRANEKLFF.

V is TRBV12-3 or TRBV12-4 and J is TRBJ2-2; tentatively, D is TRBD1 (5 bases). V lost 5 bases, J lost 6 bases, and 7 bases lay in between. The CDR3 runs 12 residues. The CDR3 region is CASSPGSGELFF. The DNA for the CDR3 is TGTGCCAGCAGTCCAGGGTCCGGGGAGCTGTTTTTT.

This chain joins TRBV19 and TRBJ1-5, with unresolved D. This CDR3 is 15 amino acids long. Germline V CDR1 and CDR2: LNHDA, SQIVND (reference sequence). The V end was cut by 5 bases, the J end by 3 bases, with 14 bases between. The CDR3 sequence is CASSLKQLANQPQHF. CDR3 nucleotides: TGTGCCAGTAGTCTCAAACAGCTAGCCAATCAGCCCCAGCATTTT.